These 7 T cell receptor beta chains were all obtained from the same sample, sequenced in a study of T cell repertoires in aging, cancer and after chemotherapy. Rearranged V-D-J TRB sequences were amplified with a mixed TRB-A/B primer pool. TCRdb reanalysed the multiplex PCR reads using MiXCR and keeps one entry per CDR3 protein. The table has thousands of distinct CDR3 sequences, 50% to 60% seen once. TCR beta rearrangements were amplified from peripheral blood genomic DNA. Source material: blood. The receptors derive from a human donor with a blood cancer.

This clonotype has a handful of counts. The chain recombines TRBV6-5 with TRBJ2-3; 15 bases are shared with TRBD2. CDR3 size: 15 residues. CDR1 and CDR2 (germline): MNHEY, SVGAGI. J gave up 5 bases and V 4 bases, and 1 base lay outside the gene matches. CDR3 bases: TGTGCCAGCAGTTGGACTAGCGGGGGGGTAGATACGCAGTATTTT. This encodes CASSWTSGGVDTQYF.

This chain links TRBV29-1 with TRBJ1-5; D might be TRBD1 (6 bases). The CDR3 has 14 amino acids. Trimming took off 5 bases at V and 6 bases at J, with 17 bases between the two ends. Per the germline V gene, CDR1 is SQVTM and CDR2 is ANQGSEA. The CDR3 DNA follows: TGCAGCGTTACGTCGGGGGCTGGGGGTCAGCCCCAGCATTTT. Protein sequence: CSVTSGAGGQPQHF.

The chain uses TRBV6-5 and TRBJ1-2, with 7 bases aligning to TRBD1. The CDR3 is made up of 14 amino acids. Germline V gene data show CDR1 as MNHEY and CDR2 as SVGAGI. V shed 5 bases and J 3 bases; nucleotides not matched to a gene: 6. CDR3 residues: CASSKTGQHYGYTF. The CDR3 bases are TGTGCCAGCAGTAAAACGGGACAGCACTATGGCTACACCTTC.

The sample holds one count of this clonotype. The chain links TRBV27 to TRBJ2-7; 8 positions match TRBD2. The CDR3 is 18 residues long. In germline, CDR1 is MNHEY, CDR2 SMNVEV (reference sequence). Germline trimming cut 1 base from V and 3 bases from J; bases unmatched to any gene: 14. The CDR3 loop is CASSLLPLVSGGNYEQYF. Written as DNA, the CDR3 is TGTGCCAGCAGTTTATTACCCCTCGTAAGCGGGGGAAACTACGAGCAGTACTTC.

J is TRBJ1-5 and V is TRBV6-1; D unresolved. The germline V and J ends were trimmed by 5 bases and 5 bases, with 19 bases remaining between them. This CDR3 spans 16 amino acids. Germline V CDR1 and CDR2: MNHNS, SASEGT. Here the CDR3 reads CASSPKGVYRDQPQHF. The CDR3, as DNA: TGTGCCAGCAGTCCCAAAGGTGTTTATAGGGATCAGCCCCAGCATTTT.

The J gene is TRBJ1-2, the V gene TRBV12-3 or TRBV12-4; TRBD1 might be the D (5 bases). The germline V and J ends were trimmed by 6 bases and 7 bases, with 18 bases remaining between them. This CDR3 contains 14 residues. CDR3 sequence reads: CASSLGTQGGGYTF. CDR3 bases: TGTGCCAGCAGCCTCGGGACCCAAGGAGGTGGCTACACCTTC.

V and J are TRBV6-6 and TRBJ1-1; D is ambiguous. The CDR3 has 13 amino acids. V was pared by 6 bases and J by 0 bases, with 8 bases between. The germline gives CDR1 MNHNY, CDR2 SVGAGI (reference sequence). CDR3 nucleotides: TGTGCCAGCAGCCCCGCCATGAACACTGAAGCTTTCTTT. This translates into CASSPAMNTEAFF.